A selection of T cell receptor beta chains follows, all from one sample in a study of blood T cell repertoires in COVID-19. Only in-frame clones appear in the TCRdb table, and some are missing; sequencing was by immunoSEQ multiplex PCR. This table has about 130,000 clones, roughly 80% appearing once. Sequencing input: PBMCs or T cells enriched from blood (not recorded which). Every receptor here comes from a man between 50 and 59 years old who had recovered from COVID-19. Both conserved end residues are part of each CDR3. D genes are given only for firm matches. Some rows have no size entry. The others give once, few or many, or a class for an expanded clone.

TRBV24-1	TRBJ1-2	TRBD1	.	CATSDVDRGDYTF	TGTGCCACCAGTGATGTGGACAGGGGCGACTACACCTTC
TRBV3-1/TRBV3-2	TRBJ2-5	.	.	CASSHSPAGETQYF	TGTGCCAGCAGCCACTCTCCAGCGGGAGAGACCCAGTACTTC
TRBV19	TRBJ1-2	.	.	CASSIKQGRSYGYTF	TGTGCCAGTAGTATAAAACAGGGTAGGAGCTATGGCTACACCTTC
TRBV6-1	TRBJ1-2	.	.	CASREGRGANYGYTF	TGTGCCAGCAGGGAAGGGCGGGGCGCGAACTATGGCTACACCTTC
TRBV6-4	TRBJ1-6	TRBD1	.	CASRLLGTANSPLHF	TGTGCCAGCAGACTACTTGGGACAGCTAATTCACCCCTCCACTTT
TRBV18	TRBJ2-7	.	.	CASSSPDRLEQYF	TGTGCCAGCTCCTCCCCTGACAGGCTCGAGCAGTACTTC
TRBV18	TRBJ1-1	.	.	CASSPTLPRRLIMNTEAFF	TGTGCCAGCTCACCAACTCTACCACGGCGGCTAATCATGAACACTGAAGCTTTCTTT
TRBV24-1	TRBJ1-5	TRBD1	.	CATSDRQGSNQPQHF	TGTGCCACCAGTGATCGACAGGGAAGCAATCAGCCCCAGCATTTT
TRBV28	TRBJ1-5	TRBD1	once	CASSLGGGRNQPQHF	TGTGCCAGCAGTTTAGGAGGGGGCAGGAATCAGCCCCAGCATTTT
TRBV27	TRBJ2-7	.	.	CASSSGQAAVAQYF	TGTGCCAGCAGTTCTGGCCAGGCCGCCGTCGCGCAGTACTTC
TRBV2	TRBJ2-2	TRBD2	.	CASTSGGTSGELFF	TGTGCCAGCACTAGCGGGGGCACGTCCGGGGAGCTGTTTTTT
TRBV18	TRBJ1-2	.	.	CASSPRDDYGYTF	TGTGCCAGCTCACCGAGGGATGATTATGGCTACACCTTC
TRBV3-1/TRBV3-2	TRBJ1-3	TRBD1	.	CASSQTGGGGNTIYF	TGTGCCAGCAGCCAAACAGGGGGAGGCGGAAACACCATATATTTT
TRBV6-5	TRBJ2-5	TRBD2	.	CASSPLAGVETQYF	TGTGCCAGCAGCCCACTAGCGGGGGTGGAGACCCAGTACTTC
TRBV7-9	TRBJ1-1	.	.	CASSLGQQGHVLSEAFF	TGTGCCAGCAGCTTAGGACAGCAGGGCCATGTTCTGTCTGAAGCTTTCTTT
TRBV4-3	TRBJ2-2	TRBD1	.	CASSQVRGGHNTGELFF	TGCGCCAGCAGCCAAGTAAGAGGGGGCCATAACACCGGGGAGCTGTTTTTT
TRBV6-5	TRBJ2-7	TRBD1	.	CASRSGQGSYEQYF	TGTGCCAGCAGGTCGGGACAGGGCTCCTACGAGCAGTACTTC
TRBV12-5	TRBJ1-4	.	.	CASAQQTTNEKLFF	TGTGCTAGTGCCCAACAAACAACTAATGAAAAACTGTTTTTT
TRBV5-6	TRBJ1-2	TRBD1	.	CASRRDRGQGYTF	TGTGCCAGCAGAAGGGACAGGGGGCAAGGCTACACCTTC
TRBV11-2	TRBJ2-3	TRBD1	.	CASSSTDRGRGTDTQYF	TGTGCCAGCAGCTCGACGGACAGGGGGCGAGGCACAGATACGCAGTATTTT
TRBV27	TRBJ2-1	.	.	CASSLGSEYNEQFF	TGTGCCAGCAGTTTAGGTAGCGAGTACAATGAGCAGTTCTTC
TRBV5-1	TRBJ2-3	.	once	CASSLRLDTDTQYF	TGCGCCAGCAGCTTGAGGCTAGACACAGATACGCAGTATTTT
TRBV18	TRBJ1-1	TRBD1	few	CASSAGQGSGTEAFF	TGTGCCAGCTCAGCCGGACAGGGGTCGGGGACTGAAGCTTTCTTT
TRBV6-6	TRBJ2-5	.	.	CASSHLQGRETQYF	TGTGCCAGCAGTCACCTACAGGGCCGGGAGACCCAGTACTTC
TRBV6-5	TRBJ1-1	TRBD1	.	CASSFSTGGAGTEAFF	TGTGCCAGCAGTTTCTCGACAGGGGGCGCTGGGACTGAAGCTTTCTTT
TRBV6-2/TRBV6-3	TRBJ2-7	.	once	CASSPQDYEQYF	TGTGCCAGCAGTCCACAGGACTACGAGCAGTACTTC
TRBV7-2	TRBJ1-4	TRBD1	once	CASSLDRQGGEKLFF	TGTGCCAGCAGCTTAGATCGACAGGGTGGTGAAAAACTGTTTTTT
TRBV11-3	TRBJ2-1	TRBD1	few	CASSSNDGTAYNEQFF	TGTGCCAGCAGCTCCAACGACGGGACAGCCTACAATGAGCAGTTCTTC
TRBV29-1	TRBJ2-7	TRBD2	once	CSGGRDYEQYF	TGCAGCGGGGGGAGGGACTACGAGCAGTACTTC
TRBV5-1	TRBJ2-7	TRBD1	once	CASSIGTGLGEQYF	TGCGCCAGCAGCATAGGGACAGGCCTTGGCGAGCAGTACTTC
TRBV7-3	TRBJ2-3	.	.	CASSLTAVSTDTQYF	TGTGCCAGCAGCTTAACAGCGGTTAGCACAGATACGCAGTATTTT
TRBV19	TRBJ2-7	TRBD2	.	CASSSRLAGTPYEQYF	TGTGCCAGTAGTTCACGACTAGCGGGGACCCCCTACGAGCAGTACTTC
TRBV10-3	TRBJ1-1	.	few	CAIRGPAMNTEAFF	TGTGCCATCAGGGGCCCCGCGATGAACACTGAAGCTTTCTTT
TRBV4-3	TRBJ2-2	.	.	CASSQVLQTTGELFF	TGCGCCAGCAGCCAAGTCCTACAGACCACCGGGGAGCTGTTTTTT
TRBV7-6	TRBJ1-2	.	.	CASSLRTGSNYGYTF	TGTGCCAGCAGCTTAAGAACAGGGTCTAACTATGGCTACACCTTC
TRBV12-3/TRBV12-4	TRBJ2-5	.	.	CASTVAEGETQYF	TGTGCCAGCACCGTAGCGGAGGGAGAGACCCAGTACTTC
TRBV6-2/TRBV6-3	TRBJ1-1	.	once	CASSDSFGGLKNTEAFF	TGTGCCAGCAGTGACTCTTTTGGGGGCTTAAAGAACACTGAAGCTTTCTTT
TRBV10-3	TRBJ2-1	TRBD2	.	CAISESLAGGPYEQFF	TGTGCCATCAGTGAGTCACTGGCGGGGGGGCCTTATGAGCAGTTCTTC
TRBV9	TRBJ2-3	TRBD2	few	CASSVFPGGQRDTQYF	TGTGCCAGCAGCGTTTTTCCGGGGGGGCAAAGAGATACGCAGTATTTT
TRBV7-3	TRBJ2-1	TRBD2	.	CASSVGTIPNEQFF	TGTGCCAGCAGCGTTGGGACTATCCCCAATGAGCAGTTCTTC
TRBV10-1	TRBJ2-1	.	.	CARRGFSDDEQFF	TGCGCCAGAAGGGGGTTTTCGGACGATGAGCAGTTCTTC